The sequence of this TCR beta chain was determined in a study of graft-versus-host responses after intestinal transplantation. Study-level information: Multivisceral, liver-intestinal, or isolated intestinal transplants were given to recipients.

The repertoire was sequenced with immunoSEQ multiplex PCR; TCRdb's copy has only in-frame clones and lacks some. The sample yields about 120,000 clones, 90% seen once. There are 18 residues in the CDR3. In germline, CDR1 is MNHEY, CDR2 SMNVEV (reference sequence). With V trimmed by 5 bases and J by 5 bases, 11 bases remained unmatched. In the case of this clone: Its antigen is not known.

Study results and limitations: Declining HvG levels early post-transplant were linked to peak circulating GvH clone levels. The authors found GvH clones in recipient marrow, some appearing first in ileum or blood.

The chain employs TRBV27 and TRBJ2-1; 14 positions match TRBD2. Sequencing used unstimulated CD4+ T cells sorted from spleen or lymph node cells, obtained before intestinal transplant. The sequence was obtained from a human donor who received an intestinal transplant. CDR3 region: CASSPLGLAGVWDNEQFF. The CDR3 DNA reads TGTGCCAGCAGTCCTCTGGGACTAGCGGGAGTTTGGGACAATGAGCAGTTCTTC.